The rows below give T cell receptor beta chains drawn from one sample of a study of T cell repertoires in cytomegalovirus infection. TCRdb ran MiXCR on the reads and lists one entry per CDR3 protein. The sample comprises some 700,000 distinct CDR3 sequences, 35% of which are singletons, and 2.8% rests with the top ten. The sample consisted of PBMCs. The receptors come from a human donor in good health (CMV status not recorded). Some clones in this sample may be carry-over from other donors' samples. The CDR3 runs from the conserved cysteine through the conserved F or W. A D gene is named only where the DNA matches it firmly. Clone size appears in some rows only: once, few, many, or a class for an expanded clone.

V	J	D	length	size	DNA	CDR3
TRBV20-1	TRBJ2-7	-	14	-	TGCAGTGCTAGAGCTCGGGGCGCAGCCAGCGAGCATTCCTTC	CSARARGAASEHSF
TRBV5-1	TRBJ2-1	-	14	-	TGCGCCAGCAGGTCGGGGGGCAACTCCAATGAGCAGTTCTTC	CASRSGGNSNEQFF
TRBV2	TRBJ1-6	-	18	few	TGTGCCAGCAGTGAAGTGGCAGGGCAACTTTCCTATAATTCACCCCTCCACTTT	CASSEVAGQLSYNSPLHF
TRBV7-9	TRBJ1-6	-	14	-	TGTGCCAGCAGCTATCCGGGGGCTCAATCACCCCTCCACTTT	CASSYPGAQSPLHF
TRBV27	TRBJ1-1	TRBD1	15	-	TGTGCCAGCAACCCTAGGGGACAGGGGAACACTGAAGCTTTCTTT	CASNPRGQGNTEAFF
TRBV5-6	TRBJ1-1	-	15	-	TGTGCCAGCAGTCCAGAACAGGTGTGGGACACTGAAGCTTTCTTT	CASSPEQVWDTEAFF
TRBV9	TRBJ2-2	-	16	-	TGTGCCAGCAGGCCTCAAGGGACAACGAACACCGGGGAGCTGTTTTTT	CASRPQGTTNTGELFF
TRBV7-8	TRBJ2-1	TRBD2	18	many	TGTGCCAGCAGCTTAGGGGTAGCGGGGGGCAGCTCCTACAATGAGCAGTTCTTC	CASSLGVAGGSSYNEQFF
TRBV7-6	TRBJ1-2	-	14	many	TGTGCCAGCAGCCCAGGGGATGCGAGAGGAGGCTACACCTTC	CASSPGDARGGYTF
TRBV11-2	TRBJ1-3	-	16	few	TGTGCCAGCAGCTTAGTTCTTGGGACTCCCGGAAACACCATATATTTT	CASSLVLGTPGNTIYF
TRBV19	TRBJ1-3	-	12	-	TGTGCCAGTAGTATCACTGGAAACACCATATATTTT	CASSITGNTIYF
TRBV6-5	TRBJ1-2	-	14	few	TGTGCCAGCACCCGAGGGGTTCCCTTAGATGGCTACACCTTC	CASTRGVPLDGYTF
TRBV5-1	TRBJ2-1	-	14	-	TGCGCCAGTCGGCGGGTTAGCTCCTACAATGAGCAGTTCTTC	CASRRVSSYNEQFF
TRBV7-2	TRBJ2-7	-	17	-	TGTGCCAGCAGCCGAACTAGGGGGGCTAGCGAACCCTACGAGCAGTACTTC	CASSRTRGASEPYEQYF
TRBV6-1	TRBJ2-1	-	15	-	TGTGCCAGCAGTGAAATGGGGGGCTCCTACAATGAGCAGTTCTTC	CASSEMGGSYNEQFF
TRBV27	TRBJ1-1	TRBD1	14	few	TGTGCCAGCAGTAGACGGGACAGGGGGCCTGAAGCTTTCTTT	CASSRRDRGPEAFF
TRBV27	TRBJ2-5	-	14	-	TGTGCCAGCAGTCGTCACGGGAGTAGGGAGACCCAGTACTTC	CASSRHGSRETQYF
TRBV12-3/TRBV12-4	TRBJ1-1	-	13	-	TGTGCCAGCAGTTTAGGGTTCGGGGGACGGGCTTTCTTT	CASSLGFGGRAFF
TRBV14	TRBJ1-1	-	13	few	TGTGCCAGCAGCCGGAGTTGGGGCACTGAAGCTTTCTTT	CASSRSWGTEAFF
TRBV20-1	TRBJ2-7	TRBD2	12	-	TGCAGTGCTTTGGGACTAGCGGGGGAGCAGTACTTC	CSALGLAGEQYF
TRBV6-2/TRBV6-3	TRBJ1-5	-	15	-	TGTGCCAGCAGTTACTCAGAAGGGAGTGGACAGCCCCAGCATTTT	CASSYSEGSGQPQHF
TRBV6-6	TRBJ2-3	TRBD2	19	few	TGTGCCAGCAGTTTAAGGACCCACCAGGGGACTAGGACCACAGATACGCAGTATTTT	CASSLRTHQGTRTTDTQYF
TRBV12-3/TRBV12-4	TRBJ2-5	TRBD2	15	few	TGTGCCAGCGGAACGACTAGCGGGAGGGAAGAGACCCAGTACTTC	CASGTTSGREETQYF
TRBV28	TRBJ2-7	-	13	-	TGTGCCAGCAGTTTATCTCCTGTTTCCGCGCAGTACTTC	CASSLSPVSAQYF
TRBV12-3/TRBV12-4	TRBJ1-6	-	16	-	TGTGCCAGCAGTTTTAAGCGGGGGGGAACTAATTCACCCCTCCACTTT	CASSFKRGGTNSPLHF
TRBV29-1	TRBJ1-2	TRBD1	13	-	TGCAGCGTCAAGACAGGGGAGGACTATGGCTACACCTTC	CSVKTGEDYGYTF
TRBV29-1	TRBJ2-7	TRBD1	15	few	TGCAGCGTTGTGGTCGGGACAGGGGCCGCATACGAGCAGTACTTC	CSVVVGTGAAYEQYF
TRBV6-5	TRBJ2-1	TRBD2	15	-	TGTGCCAGCAGCCTTGGGAGCGGGGGTGACAATGAGCAGTTCTTC	CASSLGSGGDNEQFF
TRBV7-9	TRBJ1-4	-	15	-	TGTGCCAGCAGCTTGCAGGGAGGGATCGGTGAAAAACTGTTTTTT	CASSLQGGIGEKLFF
TRBV12-3/TRBV12-4	TRBJ2-1	-	13	-	TGTGCCAGCAGTCCCTCAAACGGGAATGAGCAGTTCTTC	CASSPSNGNEQFF
TRBV19	TRBJ1-1	-	13	-	TGTGCCAGTAGACCACAGGGAGAGTATGAAGCTTTCTTT	CASRPQGEYEAFF